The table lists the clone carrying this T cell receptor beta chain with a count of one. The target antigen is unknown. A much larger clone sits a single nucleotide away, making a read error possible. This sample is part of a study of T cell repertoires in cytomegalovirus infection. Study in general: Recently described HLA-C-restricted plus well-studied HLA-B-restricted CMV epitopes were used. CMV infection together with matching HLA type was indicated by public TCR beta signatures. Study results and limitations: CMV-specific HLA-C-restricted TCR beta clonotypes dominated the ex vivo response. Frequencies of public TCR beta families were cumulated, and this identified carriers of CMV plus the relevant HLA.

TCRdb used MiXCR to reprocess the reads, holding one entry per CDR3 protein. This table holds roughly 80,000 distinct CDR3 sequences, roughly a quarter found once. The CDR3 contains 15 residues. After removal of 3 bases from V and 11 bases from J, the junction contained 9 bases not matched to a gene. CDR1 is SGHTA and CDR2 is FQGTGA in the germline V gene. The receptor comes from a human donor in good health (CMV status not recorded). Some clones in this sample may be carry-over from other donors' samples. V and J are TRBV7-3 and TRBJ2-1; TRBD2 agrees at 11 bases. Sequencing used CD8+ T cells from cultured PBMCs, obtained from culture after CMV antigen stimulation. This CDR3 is CASSFFSGGAYKQFF. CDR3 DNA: TGTGCCAGCAGCTTTTTTAGCGGGGGGGCGTATAAGCAGTTCTTC.